This note documents a single T cell receptor (beta chain) sequence. No cognate antigen has been identified for it. The sample holds no much larger clone one base away, and base qualities are not on file. Per the publication, the time point label means: baseline before first vaccination. The vaccinee samples were drawn from two UK trials, COV001 and COV002, one of which was a single-blind randomized controlled phase 2/3 trial testing AZD1222 (ChAdOx1 nCoV-19) in healthy adults. For TCRbeta chain sequencing, PBMC samples from trial participants were taken at day 0 and at day 28 after the second dose. The source of the sample is a study of T cell responses to AZD1222 COVID-19 vaccine listed by TCRdb under 2021. Broadly, across the study: Because spike-specific TCR depth and breadth did not differ between the two schedules, AZD1222 recipients who got a second dose at roughly 4 weeks were pooled with those who got a second dose at roughly 12 weeks. TCR sequencing covered 230 to 250 trial participants: 200 to 210 given two doses of AZD1222 and approximately 25 given two doses of MenACWY control vaccine. Enrollment into the trials was organized by age into subgroups of 18-55, 56-69 and 70-plus years, and those subgroups contained approximately 160, 26 and 62 TCR-sequenced participants, respectively.

The CDR3 regions of human TCRbeta chains were analyzed by immunosequencing. In the source study's methods: Repertoire TCRs were matched against a reference library of SARS-CoV-2-specific TCRs generated with the MIRA antigen-specificity platform. Breadth meant the fraction of unique TCRs that were SARS-CoV-2-associated, whereas depth meant the fraction of total T cells that were SARS-CoV-2-associated. Using the MIRA data, every spike-specific TCR was mapped to the spike region that the TCR reacted to and assigned to either a CD4 or a CD8 class. Log10-transformed breadth and depth values were compared by one-way ANOVA with Sidak's multiple comparisons tests. TCRdb retrieved this table from immuneACCESS and kept in-frame rearrangements only. Not all clones are present; in checked studies, unresolved V genes account for under half, and no reason is known for the remainder. V and J calls and clone size are those listed in that table; D and trimming were worked out from the DNA. The sample table lists over 120,000 clones, 90% to 95% of them with a count of one. In total, the top ten clones hold 1.5% to 2% of the sample.

The research as a whole found: Participants were mostly white British and included more females than males, and it was suggested by the authors that clonal diversity may have been underestimated. Because no samples from the day 14 peak response were available, repertoires could be characterized only after the peak T cell response. In the small 56-69-year group, the increase in depth fell short of significance, most likely because of low power. Conclusions about previously exposed vaccinees are limited, since just five or six AZD1222 recipients were seropositive for SARS-CoV-2 at baseline. After two AZD1222 doses, both the breadth and the depth of spike-specific TCRs were significantly higher than at day 0 and than in MenACWY recipients. Vaccine-associated CD4 TCRs spanned the whole spike protein, with dominant responses in regions 160-218 and 743-854. Nearly half of unique spike-specific TCRs reportedly recognized epitopes outside regions mutated in the B.1.351 and B.1.1.7 variants.

From the cysteine up to the phenylalanine, the CDR3 has a length of 16 residues. The retained sequence is limited to the CDR3, 48 bases, with the frame set at the first base. Unmatched junction bases come to 11, with V trimmed by 4 bases and J by 3 bases. CDR1 and CDR2, per the germline V gene, are MGHRA and YSYEKL. The sequence derives from an adult in good health. This chain joins TRBV4-1 to TRBJ1-2; 7 bases in the middle match TRBD1. Sequenced material: peripheral blood, taken on day 0 of AZD1222 vaccination. The CDR3 reads CASSRMPGQRDYGYTF. Here is the DNA: TGCGCCAGCAGCCGCATGCCGGGACAGCGGGACTATGGCTACACCTTC.